The TCR beta chain under discussion was sequenced for a study of patients and donors after allogeneic stem cell transplantation (dated by TCRdb to 2018 to 2021). Receptors were amplified or captured by RT-PCR. Sequencer: NextSeq 550. TCRdb reanalyzed the raw reads on its own, using fastp at Q25 for trimming and MiXCR for clone calling, and kept in-frame beta chains. Rows matching on CDR3 protein sequence are summarized as one entry with the most common DNA and genes. The sample profile shows 900,000 to 1,000,000 distinct CDR3 sequences; roughly 18% of them were found once. The ten largest clones capture under 6.5% of the sample. This clonotype was seen a few times. Its antigen is unknown. No base quality values were provided; no much bigger clone lies one nucleotide off. This clonotype was obtained from a human donor who was either an allogeneic HSCT recipient or a stem cell or donor lymphocyte infusion donor (not recorded which). It is not recorded whose cells these are; they may come from a transplant donor. The specimen sequenced was blood, either unsorted or a sorted T cell fraction (not recorded which).

The sequence in DNA is TGCGCCAGCAGCCAAGATCCAGGAGGAAAGGAGGGCTACACCTTC. This encodes CASSQDPGGKEGYTF. The chain couples TRBV4-3 to TRBJ1-2; the D gene lacks a confident call. CDR1 LGHNA and CDR2 YSLEER were looked up in the germline V gene. V lost 0 bases and J lost 8 bases; the stretch between them is 16 bases long. CDR3 length: 15 amino acids, cysteine to phenylalanine. Only the CDR3 portion is preserved as DNA: 45 bases, with reading frame beginning at the first base.